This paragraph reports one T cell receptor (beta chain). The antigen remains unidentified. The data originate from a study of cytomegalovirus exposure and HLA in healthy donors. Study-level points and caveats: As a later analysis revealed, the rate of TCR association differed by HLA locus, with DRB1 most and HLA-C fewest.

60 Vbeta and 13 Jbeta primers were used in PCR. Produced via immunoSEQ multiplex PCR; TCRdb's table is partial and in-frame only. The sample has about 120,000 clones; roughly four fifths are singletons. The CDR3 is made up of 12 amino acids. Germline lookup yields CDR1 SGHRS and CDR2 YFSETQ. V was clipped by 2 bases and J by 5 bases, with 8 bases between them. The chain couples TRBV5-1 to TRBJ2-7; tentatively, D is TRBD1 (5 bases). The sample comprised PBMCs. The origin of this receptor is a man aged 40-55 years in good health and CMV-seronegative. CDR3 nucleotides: TGCGCCAGCAGCTTTCAGGGCGACGAGCAGTACTTC. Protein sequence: CASSFQGDEQYF.